Reported below is one TCR beta chain. The antigen remains undetermined. Researchers used 5'RACE with constant-segment primers to make TCR alpha and TCR beta cDNA libraries that carry sample barcodes and UMIs. TCRdb fed the 5' RACE reads into MiXCR, producing one record per CDR3 protein. The data contain 120,000 to 150,000 distinct CDR3 sequences, about a fifth of them singletons. Germline CDR1 is SQVTM and CDR2 is ANQGSEA. V dropped 7 bases and J dropped 4 bases, with 7 bases sitting between them. The CDR3 has 10 amino acids. This entry comes from a study of T-cell memory formation after mild COVID-19. Study results and caveats: Shrinking CD4+ clones were chiefly CM and EM; CD8+ ones were chiefly EMRA.

The sequence came from an adult woman who had mild COVID-19 (a few samples of this study predate the infection). Cell type and time point are not known. The chain recombines TRBV29-1 with TRBJ1-1; D is uncertain. Sequenced sample: PBMCs or a T cell subset sorted from them (not recorded which). Here the CDR3 DNA reads TGCAGCGGCCTCGGCACTGAAGCTTTCTTT. Protein product: CSGLGTEAFF.